Below, 27 T cell receptor beta chains from the same sample are listed, as sequenced in a study of identical twins. TCRdb re-called the 5' RACE reads with MiXCR, one entry per CDR3 protein. Of fewer than 900,000 distinct CDR3 sequences in the sample, approximately 18% were seen once. A further study also used this sample, focusing on T cells expressing NK-cell markers.

Sequences were obtained from PBMCs. The receptors stem from a woman aged 18-29 years in good health.

The gene calls are TRBV2 and TRBJ2-1, with TRBD2 matching over 7 bases. Losses at the gene ends were 4 bases for V and 1 base for J; bases not matched to a gene: 19. This CDR3 has 20 residues. The germline CDR1 and CDR2 sequences are SNHLY and FYNNEI. CDR3 region: CASSGGGHLGLPLSYNEQFF. The CDR3 nucleotides are TGTGCCAGCAGTGGAGGTGGACATTTGGGACTACCCCTATCCTACAATGAGCAGTTCTTC.

This chain links TRBV7-2 with TRBJ2-5, with unresolved D. Per the germline V gene, CDR1 is SGHTA and CDR2 is FQGNSA. V gave up 4 bases and J gave up 5 bases, with 14 bases separating them. The CDR3 loop spans 14 amino acids. The CDR3 spells CASSSRAAAETQYF. In DNA, the CDR3 is TGTGCCAGCAGCTCCCGGGCTGCTGCGGAGACCCAGTACTTC. Combining the CDR3 with reference TRBV7-2 and TRBJ2-5 gives the whole variable domain GAGVSQSPSNKVTEKGKDVELRCDPISGHTALYWYRQSLGQGLEFLIYFQGNSAPDKSGLPSDRFSAERTGGSVSTLTIQRTQQEDSAVYLCASSSRAAAETQYFGPGTRLLVL.

The chain links TRBV10-3 to TRBJ2-4; 7 positions match TRBD1. Germline V gives CDR1 ENHRY, CDR2 SYGVKD. V dropped 6 bases and J dropped 0; count of bases not matched to a gene: 5. The length of the CDR3 is 15 residues. CDR3 residues: CAISSGQLAKNIQYF. CDR3 bases: TGTGCCATCAGCTCGGGACAGTTAGCCAAAAACATTCAGTACTTC.

This clonotype was recorded a few times. CDR3 sequence (DNA): TGTGCCAGCAGCGATAAGGGACTAGCGGGAGGTCATGAGCAGTTCTTC. Amino acid sequence: CASSDKGLAGGHEQFF. V and J are TRBV9 and TRBJ2-1; 15 bases line up with TRBD2. Trimming removed 3 bases from V and 8 bases from J; junction bases left unmatched: 6. This CDR3 comprises 16 residues. CDR1 and CDR2 from the germline V gene are SGDLS and YYNGEE.

This clonotype was recorded a few times. The chain uses TRBV11-2 and TRBJ2-3; the match to TRBD2 covers 7 bases. This CDR3 comprises 13 residues. CDR1 and CDR2 (germline): SGHAT, FQNNGV. J gave up 4 bases and V 5 bases, and 3 bases lay outside the gene matches. In DNA form, the CDR3 reads TGTGCCAGCAGCCAGCGGGACTCAGATACGCAGTATTTT. Its protein product is CASSQRDSDTQYF.

The chain carries TRBV7-9 and TRBJ2-1; TRBD2 might be the D (6 bases). V was shortened by 4 bases and J by 6 bases, with 19 bases between the two germline ends. The CDR3 is 16 amino acids. Germline loops: CDR1 SEHNR, CDR2 FQNEAQ (reference sequence). Written as DNA, the CDR3 is TGTGCCAGCAGCTCGCTCGGGGGAAAAGGTGGCAATGAGCAGTTCTTC. Translated, it gives CASSSLGGKGGNEQFF. Supplemented by reference TRBV7-9 and TRBJ2-1, the full variable domain reads DTGVSQNPRHKITKRGQNVTFRCDPISEHNRLYWYRQTLGQGPEFLTYFQNEAQLEKSRLLSDRFSAERPKGSFSTLEIQRTEQGDSAMYLCASSSLGGKGGNEQFFGPGTRLTVL.

The chain carries TRBV20-1 and TRBJ2-7; 7 positions match TRBD1. The CDR3 totals 11 residues. Trimming at V came to 6 bases and at J to 9 bases, leaving 8 bases not matched to a gene. Per germline, CDR1 DFQATT and CDR2 SNEGSKA (reference sequence). CDR3 sequence (DNA): TGCAGTGCCCCCGAGGGGGCTCGGCAGTACTTC. This codes for CSAPEGARQYF.

The chain has TRBV5-1 and TRBJ2-2, with D perhaps assigned TRBD1 or TRBD2 (5 bases each). The V end lost 9 bases, the J end lost 7 bases, and 13 bases lay between the germline ends. The CDR3 covers 12 residues. Germline CDR1 SGHRS, CDR2 YFSETQ. This CDR3 is CAIKGSDGELFF. The DNA for the CDR3 is TGCGCCATCAAGGGGAGTGACGGGGAGCTGTTTTTT.

This rearrangement joins TRBV7-8 to TRBJ2-7, with 7 bases identical to TRBD2. Trimming took 0 bases from V and 3 from J; bases not matched to a gene: 5. CDR3 length: 15 residues. Germline CDR1 is SGHVS and CDR2 is FQNEAQ. Here the CDR3 DNA reads TGTGCCAGCAGCTTAGCGGGAGGGCCGGGCTACGAGCAGTACTTC. This codes for CASSLAGGPGYEQYF. Combining the CDR3 with reference TRBV7-8 and TRBJ2-7 gives the whole variable domain GAGVSQSPRYKVAKRGQDVALRCDPISGHVSLFWYQQALGQGPEFLTYFQNEAQLDKSGLPSDRFFAERPEGSVSTLKIQRTQQEDSAVYLCASSLAGGPGYEQYFGPGTRLTVT.

This clonotype was observed a handful of times. This chain links TRBV7-8 with TRBJ1-5, with D possibly being TRBD1 (5 bases). CDR1 SGHVS and CDR2 FQNEAQ come from the germline V gene. The CDR3 is made up of 16 amino acids. V was trimmed by 5 bases and J by 8 bases, leaving 22 bases between them. Here the CDR3 reads CASSIYGPGTSEPQHF. The CDR3 DNA follows: TGTGCCAGCAGCATATACGGACCGGGGACTTCGGAGCCCCAGCATTTT.

V and J are TRBV10-1 and TRBJ1-1, with 7 positions matching TRBD1. This CDR3 has 15 residues. Germline lookup yields CDR1 WNHNN and CDR2 SYGVQD (reference sequence). The V segment lost 6 bases and the J segment 0 bases; nucleotides outside the gene matches: 7. The CDR3 nucleotides read TGCGCCAGCAGCGAGGAGACAGGGATGAACACTGAAGCTTTCTTT. This gives the protein CASSEETGMNTEAFF.

The sample holds a few counts of this clonotype. This chain joins TRBV5-8 and TRBJ1-2; possibly TRBD1 for D (5 bases). V was clipped by 4 bases and J by 4 bases, with 14 bases between them. Germline V gene sequence: CDR1 SGHTS, CDR2 YDEGEE. The CDR3 spans 14 residues. The DNA for the CDR3 is TGTGCCAGCAGCGCCAAGGGGCGCGGCTATGGCTACACCTTC. Its translation is CASSAKGRGYGYTF. The entire variable domain, with the rest obtained from reference TRBV5-8 and TRBJ1-2, is as follows: EAGVTQSPTHLIKTRGQQATLRCSPISGHTSVYWYQQALGLGLQFLLWYDEGEERNRGNFPPRFSGRQFPNYSSELNVNALELEDSALYLCASSAKGRGYGYTFGSGTRLTVV.

V and J are TRBV5-1 and TRBJ1-1; possible D gene TRBD1, 5 bases. V dropped 4 bases and J dropped 1 base, with 14 bases sitting between them. This CDR3 is 15 amino acids long. Germline loops: CDR1 SGHRS, CDR2 YFSETQ. The CDR3 sequence is CASSPSGVGNTEAFF. Here the CDR3 DNA reads TGCGCCAGCAGCCCGTCGGGGGTGGGGAACACTGAAGCTTTCTTT.

The V and J genes are TRBV5-1 and TRBJ2-2; 7 nucleotides align to TRBD1. The trim removed 4 bases at V and 2 bases at J, leaving 11 bases unmatched. CDR1 and CDR2 from the germline V gene are SGHRS and YFSETQ. The CDR3 runs 17 residues. CDR3 DNA sequence: TGCGCCAGCAGCCTGGGCCTTAGACAGGGTAACACCGGGGAGCTGTTTTTT. Its translation is CASSLGLRQGNTGELFF. The full variable domain, with the rest looked up from reference TRBV5-1 and TRBJ2-2, is KAGVTQTPRYLIKTRGQQVTLSCSPISGHRSVSWYQQTPGQGLQFLFEYFSETQRNKGNFPGRFSGRQFSNSRSEMNVSTLELGDSALYLCASSLGLRQGNTGELFFGEGSRLTVL.

The chain links TRBV7-2 to TRBJ2-1; the D gene is possibly TRBD2 (7 bases). The CDR3 is made up of 14 amino acids. Trimming took off 4 bases at V and 6 bases at J, with 13 bases between the two ends. Germline loops: CDR1 SGHTA, CDR2 FQGNSA. CDR3 coding DNA: TGTGCCAGCAGCTCAGGACTAGGGGGCAATGAGCAGTTCTTC. Its protein product is CASSSGLGGNEQFF.

This clonotype was recorded a few times. The chain joins TRBV9 to TRBJ2-1; 8 positions agree with TRBD2. The germline V gene encodes CDR1 SGDLS and CDR2 YYNGEE. This CDR3 spans 17 amino acids. Losses at the gene ends were 0 bases for V and 4 bases for J; bases not matched to a gene: 9. The DNA of the CDR3 is TGTGCCAGCAGCGTAGGGCGGTCAGCTAGCGGGTACAATGAGCAGTTCTTC. It yields the protein CASSVGRSASGYNEQFF.

This clonotype was counted a few times. The V and J genes are TRBV7-7 and TRBJ2-5; 8 bases are a match to TRBD1. Losses at the gene ends were 5 bases for V and 4 bases for J; bases not matched to a gene: 6. CDR1 and CDR2 from the germline V gene are SSHAT and FNYEAQ (reference sequence). The CDR3 is 14 residues long. CDR3 residues: CASSVDRVGETQYF. CDR3 sequence (DNA): TGTGCCAGCAGCGTGGACAGGGTGGGAGAGACCCAGTACTTC.

V is TRBV20-1 and J is TRBJ2-1; the D gene is possibly TRBD2 (6 bases). Looked up from germline, CDR1 is DFQATT and CDR2 is SNEGSKA (reference sequence). V was pared by 3 bases and J by 12 bases, with 12 bases between. There are 11 residues in the CDR3. CDR3 nucleotide sequence: TGCAGTGCTAGTGAGCCGGAGGGGCAGTTCTTC. This translates into CSASEPEGQFF.

The sample holds one count of this clonotype. This chain links TRBV5-1 with TRBJ2-5; D remains ambiguous. V dropped 0 bases and J dropped 3 bases, with 6 bases sitting between them. Germline lookup yields CDR1 SGHRS and CDR2 YFSETQ. There are 13 residues in the CDR3. The CDR3 DNA reads as TGCGCCAGCAGCTTGGTCGATGAAGAGACCCAGTACTTC. Its translation: CASSLVDEETQYF. Together with reference TRBV5-1 and TRBJ2-5, the CDR3 gives the full variable domain: KAGVTQTPRYLIKTRGQQVTLSCSPISGHRSVSWYQQTPGQGLQFLFEYFSETQRNKGNFPGRFSGRQFSNSRSEMNVSTLELGDSALYLCASSLVDEETQYFGPGTRLLVL.

There are many counts of this clonotype. V gene TRBV4-3 combines with J gene TRBJ2-3; 7 bases agree with TRBD2. With V trimmed by 4 bases and J by 5 bases, 6 bases remained unmatched. CDR3 size: 14 residues. In germline, CDR1 is LGHNA, CDR2 YSLEER. This CDR3 reads CASSRAGAGDTQYF. CDR3 in DNA: TGCGCCAGCAGCCGGGCGGGAGCAGGAGATACGCAGTATTTT.

This clonotype was detected a few times. The chain recombines TRBV3-1 with TRBJ2-4, with unresolved D. Trimming removed 0 bases from V and 0 bases from J, with 3 bases in between. From germline, CDR1 is LGHDT and CDR2 YNNKEL (reference sequence). The CDR3 is 14 amino acids. CDR3 sequence: CASSQEGAKNIQYF. The CDR3 DNA is TGTGCCAGCAGCCAAGAGGGAGCCAAAAACATTCAGTACTTC.

The rearrangement uses TRBV7-9 and TRBJ2-7; D is perhaps TRBD1 or TRBD2 (5 bases each). This CDR3 is 14 amino acids long. V was clipped by 5 bases and J by 4 bases, with 15 bases between them. Germline V gene data show CDR1 as SEHNR and CDR2 as FQNEAQ (reference sequence). The CDR3 DNA reads as TGTGCCAGCAGCCCAGAACGGGACGGATACGAGCAGTACTTC. This codes for CASSPERDGYEQYF. Together with reference TRBV7-9 and TRBJ2-7, the CDR3 gives the full variable domain: DTGVSQNPRHKITKRGQNVTFRCDPISEHNRLYWYRQTLGQGPEFLTYFQNEAQLEKSRLLSDRFSAERPKGSFSTLEIQRTEQGDSAMYLCASSPERDGYEQYFGPGTRLTVT.

This clonotype was observed a handful of times. The CDR3 sequence is CSAPPDSYYEQYF. CDR3 in DNA: TGCAGTGCCCCCCCTGACAGTTACTACGAGCAGTACTTC. V and J are TRBV20-1 and TRBJ2-7, with D maybe TRBD1 (5 bases). The CDR3 is made up of 13 amino acids. Germline V gene lookup returns CDR1 DFQATT and CDR2 SNEGSKA (reference sequence). V lost 6 bases, J lost 3 bases, and 15 bases lay in between.

This clonotype was recorded a few times. The J gene is TRBJ2-1, the V gene TRBV5-1; D uncertain. Trimming took off 0 bases at V and 8 bases at J, with 18 bases between the two ends. Germline V gives CDR1 SGHRS, CDR2 YFSETQ. This CDR3 spans 16 amino acids. The CDR3 is CASSLAAVAASDEQFF. The CDR3 DNA sequence: TGCGCCAGCAGCTTGGCCGCGGTAGCAGCTTCCGATGAGCAGTTCTTC. Filled out from reference TRBV5-1 and TRBJ2-1, the complete variable domain reads KAGVTQTPRYLIKTRGQQVTLSCSPISGHRSVSWYQQTPGQGLQFLFEYFSETQRNKGNFPGRFSGRQFSNSRSEMNVSTLELGDSALYLCASSLAAVAASDEQFFGPGTRLTVL.

A few counts support this clonotype. V gene TRBV23-1 combines with J gene TRBJ2-7; perhaps TRBD1 as D (6 bases). TRBV23-1 is annotated as an ORF whose role is uncertain. The CDR3 spans 13 residues. Trimming pared 6 bases from V and 3 bases from J, leaving 12 bases between. CDR3 in DNA: TGCGCCAGCAGCCAAGACAGGTACTACGAGCAGTACTTC. The encoded protein is CASSQDRYYEQYF.

This chain uses TRBV12-3 or TRBV12-4 with TRBJ1-2; TRBD1 might be the D (6 bases). V lost 3 bases and J 8 bases, leaving 19 bases between the germline ends. The CDR3 has 15 residues. The CDR3 region has the DNA TGTGCCAGCAGTTTGACGGGCAGGGGCAGGCAAGGCTACACCTTC. The encoded protein is CASSLTGRGRQGYTF.

The gene calls are TRBV12-3 or TRBV12-4 and TRBJ1-2; D may be TRBD1 (6 bases). V was cut by 6 bases and J by 8 bases, with 16 bases left in between. This CDR3 has 13 amino acids. CDR3 in DNA: TGTGCCAGCAGAAACACAGGGCTGGGGGGCTACACCTTC. Protein: CASRNTGLGGYTF.